The T cell receptor beta chain under discussion was sequenced for a study of blood T cell repertoires in COVID-19. Study-level information: Sources were T cells, B-cell-depleted T cells, or PBMCs; the material itself was cDNA or gDNA.

The germline V and J ends were trimmed by 2 bases and 5 bases, with 22 bases remaining between them. CDR1 is SEHNR and CDR2 is FQNEAQ in the germline V gene (reference sequence). The CDR3 has 19 amino acids. Only in-frame clones appear in the TCRdb table, and some are missing; sequencing was by immunoSEQ multiplex PCR. This table holds about 31,000 clones, 89% found once. The chain recombines TRBV7-9 with TRBJ1-6, with D tentatively TRBD1 (6 bases). The sequence came from a middle-aged woman with active or convalescent COVID-19. Sequencing input: peripheral blood. The CDR3 nucleotides read TGTGCCAGCAGCTTATTAGGGACACCTGGATCGGCAAATAATTCACCCCTCCACTTT. Translating gives CASSLLGTPGSANNSPLHF.